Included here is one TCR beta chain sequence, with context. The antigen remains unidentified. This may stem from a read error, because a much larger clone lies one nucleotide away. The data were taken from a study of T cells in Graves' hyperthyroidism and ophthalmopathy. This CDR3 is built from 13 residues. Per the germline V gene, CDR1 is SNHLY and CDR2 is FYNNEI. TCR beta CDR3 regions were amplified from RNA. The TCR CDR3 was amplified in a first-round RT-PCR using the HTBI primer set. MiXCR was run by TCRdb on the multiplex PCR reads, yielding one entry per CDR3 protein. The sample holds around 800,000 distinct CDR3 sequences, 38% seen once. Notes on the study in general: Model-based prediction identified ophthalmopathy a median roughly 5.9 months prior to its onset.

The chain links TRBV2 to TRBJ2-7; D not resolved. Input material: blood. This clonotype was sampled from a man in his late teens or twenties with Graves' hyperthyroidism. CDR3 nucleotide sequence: TGTGCCAGCAAGGTTGCGGTTTCCTCCGAGCAGTACTTC. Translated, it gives CASKVAVSSEQYF.